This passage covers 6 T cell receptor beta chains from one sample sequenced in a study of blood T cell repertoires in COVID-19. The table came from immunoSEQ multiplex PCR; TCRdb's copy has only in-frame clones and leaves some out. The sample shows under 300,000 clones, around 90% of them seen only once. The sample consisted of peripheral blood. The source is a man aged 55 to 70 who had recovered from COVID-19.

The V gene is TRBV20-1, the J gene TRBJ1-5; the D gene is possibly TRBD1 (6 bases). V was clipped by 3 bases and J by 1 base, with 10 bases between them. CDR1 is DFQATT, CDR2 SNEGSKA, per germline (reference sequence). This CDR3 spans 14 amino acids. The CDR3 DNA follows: TGCAGTGCTAGTGGACAGCGAAGCAATCAGCCCCAGCATTTT. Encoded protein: CSASGQRSNQPQHF.

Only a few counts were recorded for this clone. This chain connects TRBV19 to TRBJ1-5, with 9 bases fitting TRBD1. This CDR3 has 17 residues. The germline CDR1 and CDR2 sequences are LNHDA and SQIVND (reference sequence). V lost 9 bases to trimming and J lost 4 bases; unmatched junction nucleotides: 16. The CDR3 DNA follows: TGTGCCAGCTTCTTTGGACAGGGGTCCTACGGGAATCAGCCCCAGCATTTT. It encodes CASFFGQGSYGNQPQHF.

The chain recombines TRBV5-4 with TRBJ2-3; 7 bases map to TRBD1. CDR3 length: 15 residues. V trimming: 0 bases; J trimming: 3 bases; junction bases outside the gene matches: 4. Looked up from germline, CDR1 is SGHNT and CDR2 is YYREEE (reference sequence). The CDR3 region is CASSLVGQLTDTQYF. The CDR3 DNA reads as TGTGCCAGCAGCTTGGTGGGACAGCTGACAGATACGCAGTATTTT.

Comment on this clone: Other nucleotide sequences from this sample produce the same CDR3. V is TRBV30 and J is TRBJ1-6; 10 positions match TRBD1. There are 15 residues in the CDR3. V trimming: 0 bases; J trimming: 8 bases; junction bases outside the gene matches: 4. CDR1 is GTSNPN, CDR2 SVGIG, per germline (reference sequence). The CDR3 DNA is TGTGCCTGGAGTGTTCGGACAGGGGGGTATTCACCCCTCCACTTT. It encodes CAWSVRTGGYSPLHF.

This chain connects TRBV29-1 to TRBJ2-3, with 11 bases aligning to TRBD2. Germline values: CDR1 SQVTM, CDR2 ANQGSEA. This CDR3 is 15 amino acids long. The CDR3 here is CSSGPSGGPLNTQYF. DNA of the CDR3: TGCAGTTCCGGCCCTAGCGGGGGGCCTCTAAATACGCAGTATTTT.

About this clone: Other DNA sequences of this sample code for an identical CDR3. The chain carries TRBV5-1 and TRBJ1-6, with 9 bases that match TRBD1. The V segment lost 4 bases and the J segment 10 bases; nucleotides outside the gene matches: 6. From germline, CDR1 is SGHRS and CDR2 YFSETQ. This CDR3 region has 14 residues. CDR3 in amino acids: CASSPDRGNSPLHF. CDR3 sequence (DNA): TGCGCCAGCAGCCCAGACAGGGGGAACTCACCCCTCCACTTT.